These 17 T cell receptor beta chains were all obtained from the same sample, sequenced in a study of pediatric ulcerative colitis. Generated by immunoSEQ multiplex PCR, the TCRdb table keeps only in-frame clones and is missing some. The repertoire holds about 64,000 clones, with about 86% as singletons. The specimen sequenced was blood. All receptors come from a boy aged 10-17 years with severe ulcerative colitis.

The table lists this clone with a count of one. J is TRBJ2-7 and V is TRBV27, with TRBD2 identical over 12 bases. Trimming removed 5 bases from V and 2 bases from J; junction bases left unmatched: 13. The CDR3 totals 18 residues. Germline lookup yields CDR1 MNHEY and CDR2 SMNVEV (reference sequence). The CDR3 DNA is TGTGCCAGCAGTCTTTTACCTGGACTAGCGGGACCTGCCTACGAGCAGTACTTC. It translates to CASSLLPGLAGPAYEQYF.

The CDR3 DNA sequence: TGTGCCAGCAGGGGGGACCTTCTTTACGAGCAGTACTTC. Its translation: CASRGDLLYEQYF. V gene TRBV6-1 combines with J gene TRBJ2-7; D might be TRBD1 or TRBD2, each matching 5 bases. Looked up from germline, CDR1 is MNHNS and CDR2 is SASEGT. The length of the CDR3 is 13 residues. The ends were cut back, 6 bases at V and 4 bases at J, with 13 bases in the middle.

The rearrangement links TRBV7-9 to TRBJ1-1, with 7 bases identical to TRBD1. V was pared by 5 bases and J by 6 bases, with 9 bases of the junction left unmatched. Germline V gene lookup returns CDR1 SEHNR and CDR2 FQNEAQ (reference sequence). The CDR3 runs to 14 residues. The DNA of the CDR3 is TGTGCCAGCAGCCACACAGGGGATACGGCTGAAGCTTTCTTT. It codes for CASSHTGDTAEAFF. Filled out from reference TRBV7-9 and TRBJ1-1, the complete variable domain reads DTGVSQNPRHKITKRGQNVTFRCDPISEHNRLYWYRQTLGQGPEFLTYFQNEAQLEKSRLLSDRFSAERPKGSFSTLEIQRTEQGDSAMYLCASSHTGDTAEAFFGQGTRLTVV.

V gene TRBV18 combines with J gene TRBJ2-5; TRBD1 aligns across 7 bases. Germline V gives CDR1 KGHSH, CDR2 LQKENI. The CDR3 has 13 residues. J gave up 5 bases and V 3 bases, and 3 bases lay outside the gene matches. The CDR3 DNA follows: TGTGCCAGCTCACCGACAGGGCGGGAGACCCAGTACTTC. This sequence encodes CASSPTGRETQYF.

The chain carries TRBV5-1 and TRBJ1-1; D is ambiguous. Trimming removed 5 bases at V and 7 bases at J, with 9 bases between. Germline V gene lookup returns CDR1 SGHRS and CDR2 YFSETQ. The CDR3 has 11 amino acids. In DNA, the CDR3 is TGCGCCAGCAGATCGGCTGTTGAAGCTTTCTTT. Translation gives CASRSAVEAFF.

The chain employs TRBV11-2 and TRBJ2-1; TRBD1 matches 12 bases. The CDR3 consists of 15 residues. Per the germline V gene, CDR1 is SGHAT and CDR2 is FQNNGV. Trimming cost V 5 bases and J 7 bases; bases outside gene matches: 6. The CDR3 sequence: CASSPGTGGSNEQFF. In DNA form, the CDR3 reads TGTGCCAGCAGCCCTGGGACAGGGGGCTCGAATGAGCAGTTCTTC.

The CDR3 coding sequence is TGTGCTAGTGGTTTACAGGGGGCGGACCCTGAAGCTTTCTTT. Amino acid sequence: CASGLQGADPEAFF. The chain links TRBV12-5 to TRBJ1-1; 9 bases match TRBD1. The CDR3 is made up of 14 amino acids. Losses at the gene ends were 3 bases for V and 6 bases for J; bases not matched to a gene: 5. Germline V gene lookup returns CDR1 LGHNT and CDR2 FRNRAP.

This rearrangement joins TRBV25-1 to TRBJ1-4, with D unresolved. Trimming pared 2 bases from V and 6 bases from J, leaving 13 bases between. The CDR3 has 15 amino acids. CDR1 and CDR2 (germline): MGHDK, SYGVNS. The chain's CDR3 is CASSERRITDEKLFF. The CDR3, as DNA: TGTGCCAGCAGTGAACGTCGCATCACTGATGAAAAACTGTTTTTT.

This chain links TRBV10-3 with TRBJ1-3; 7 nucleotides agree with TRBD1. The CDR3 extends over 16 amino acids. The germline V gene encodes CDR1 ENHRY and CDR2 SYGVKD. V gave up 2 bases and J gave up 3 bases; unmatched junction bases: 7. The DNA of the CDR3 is TGTGCCATCAGTGAGACGTTATGGACAGGTGGAAACACCATATATTTT. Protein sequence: CAISETLWTGGNTIYF.

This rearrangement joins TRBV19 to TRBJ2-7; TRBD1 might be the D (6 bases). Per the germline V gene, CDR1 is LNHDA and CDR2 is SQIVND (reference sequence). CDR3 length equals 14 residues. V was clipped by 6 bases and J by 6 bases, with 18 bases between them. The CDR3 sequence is CASSQLGAGGEQYF. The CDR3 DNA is TGTGCCAGTAGCCAATTGGGGGCTGGCGGCGAGCAGTACTTC.

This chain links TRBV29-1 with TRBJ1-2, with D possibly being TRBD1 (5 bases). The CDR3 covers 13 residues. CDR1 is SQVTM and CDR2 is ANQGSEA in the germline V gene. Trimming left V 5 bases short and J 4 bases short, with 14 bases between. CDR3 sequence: CSVNGPQGYGYTF. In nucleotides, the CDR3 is TGCAGCGTTAACGGGCCTCAGGGCTATGGCTACACCTTC.

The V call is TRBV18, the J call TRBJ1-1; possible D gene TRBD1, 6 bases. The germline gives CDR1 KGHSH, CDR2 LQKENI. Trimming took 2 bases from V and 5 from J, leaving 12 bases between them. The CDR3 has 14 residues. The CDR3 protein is CASSPTGKGTEAFF. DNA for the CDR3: TGTGCCAGCTCACCAACAGGGAAGGGTACTGAAGCTTTCTTT.

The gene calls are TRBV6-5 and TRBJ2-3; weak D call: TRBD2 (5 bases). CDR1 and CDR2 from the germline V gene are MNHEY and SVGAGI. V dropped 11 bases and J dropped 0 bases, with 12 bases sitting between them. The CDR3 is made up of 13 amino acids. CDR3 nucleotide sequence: TGTGCCGCGGGTGGATTCAGCACAGATACGCAGTATTTT. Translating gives CAAGGFSTDTQYF.

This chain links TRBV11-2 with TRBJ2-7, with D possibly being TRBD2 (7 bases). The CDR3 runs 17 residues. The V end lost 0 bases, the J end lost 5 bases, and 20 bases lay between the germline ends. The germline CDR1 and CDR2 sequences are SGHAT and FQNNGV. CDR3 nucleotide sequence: TGTGCCAGCAGCTTAGATCGGGGGGCGCGGTACGTTCACGAGCAGTACTTC. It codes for CASSLDRGARYVHEQYF.

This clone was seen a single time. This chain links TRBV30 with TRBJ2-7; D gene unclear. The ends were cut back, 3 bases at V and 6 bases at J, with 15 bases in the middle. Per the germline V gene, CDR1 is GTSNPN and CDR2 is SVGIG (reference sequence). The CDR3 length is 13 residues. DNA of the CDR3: TGTGCCTGGAGCCTCGAGAGTGCCCTCGAGCAGTACTTC. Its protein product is CAWSLESALEQYF.

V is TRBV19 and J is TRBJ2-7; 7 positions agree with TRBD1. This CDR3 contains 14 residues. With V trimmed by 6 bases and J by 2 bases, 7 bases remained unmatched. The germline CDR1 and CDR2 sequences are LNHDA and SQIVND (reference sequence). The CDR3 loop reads CASSPTGQAYEQYF. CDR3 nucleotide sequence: TGTGCCAGTAGCCCGACAGGACAGGCCTACGAGCAGTACTTC.

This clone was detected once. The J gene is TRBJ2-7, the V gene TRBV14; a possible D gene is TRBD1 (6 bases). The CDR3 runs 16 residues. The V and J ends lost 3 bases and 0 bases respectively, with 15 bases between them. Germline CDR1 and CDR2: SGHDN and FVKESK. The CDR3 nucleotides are TGTGCCAGCAGCCAGCTCCGGACAGACAGCTCCTACGAGCAGTACTTC. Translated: CASSQLRTDSSYEQYF.